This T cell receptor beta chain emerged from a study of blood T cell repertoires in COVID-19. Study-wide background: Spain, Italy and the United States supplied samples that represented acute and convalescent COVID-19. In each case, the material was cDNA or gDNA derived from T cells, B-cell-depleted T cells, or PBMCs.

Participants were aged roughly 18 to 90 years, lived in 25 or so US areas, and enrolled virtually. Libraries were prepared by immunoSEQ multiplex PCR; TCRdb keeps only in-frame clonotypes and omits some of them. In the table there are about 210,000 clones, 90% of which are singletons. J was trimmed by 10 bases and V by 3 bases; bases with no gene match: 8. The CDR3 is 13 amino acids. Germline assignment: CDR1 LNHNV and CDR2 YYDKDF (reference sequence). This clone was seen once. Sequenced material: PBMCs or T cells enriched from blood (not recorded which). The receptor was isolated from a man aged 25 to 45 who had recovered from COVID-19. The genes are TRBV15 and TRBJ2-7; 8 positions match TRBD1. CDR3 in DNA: TGTGCCACCAGCAGCCGGACAGGGACCTTCCAGTACTTC. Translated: CATSSRTGTFQYF.